These T cell receptor beta chains were read from a single sample in a study of technical replicates of blood from several donors. Profiling relied on immunoSEQ multiplex PCR, and the TCRdb table lists in-frame clones only, not all of them. The table has around 95,000 clones, around 95% seen once; the top ten hold around 0.22%. The sample consisted of T cells isolated from PBMCs. The receptors were sampled from a human donor in good health. Each CDR3 is given with its conserved first and last residue. Fields, in order: CDR3 DNA, CDR3 protein, J gene, clone size, V gene, D gene. D genes are given only for firm matches. Clone size, where shown, is once, few, many, or a class for clones that have expanded.

CDR3 DNA: TGTGCCACCAGCAGACTGAAATCTAGCGGGAGTTTCTTCGAGCAGTACTTC; CDR3 protein: CATSRLKSSGSFFEQYF; J gene: TRBJ2-7; clone size: NA; V gene: TRBV15; D gene: TRBD2
CDR3 DNA: TGTGCCAGCGGGGTGACTAGCGGGGGGTACAATGAGCAGTTCTTC; CDR3 protein: CASGVTSGGYNEQFF; J gene: TRBJ2-1; clone size: NA; V gene: TRBV2; D gene: TRBD2
CDR3 DNA: TGTGCCAGCAGCGTAAGGGCTAGCGGGGGGGTCACAGATACGCAGTATTTT; CDR3 protein: CASSVRASGGVTDTQYF; J gene: TRBJ2-3; clone size: NA; V gene: TRBV9; D gene: TRBD2
CDR3 DNA: TGTGCCAGCATCGCGTCCGGGACAGTAATCTACACTGAAGCTTTCTTT; CDR3 protein: CASIASGTVIYTEAFF; J gene: TRBJ1-1; clone size: NA; V gene: TRBV5-6; D gene: TRBD1
CDR3 DNA: TGCGCCAGCAGGCGACAGGGACAGCAACAAGAGACCCAGTACTTC; CDR3 protein: CASRRQGQQQETQYF; J gene: TRBJ2-5; clone size: NA; V gene: TRBV5-1; D gene: TRBD1
CDR3 DNA: TGCGCCAGCAGCCCACGGGACAGAAACACCGGGGAGCTGTTTTTT; CDR3 protein: CASSPRDRNTGELFF; J gene: TRBJ2-2; clone size: NA; V gene: TRBV4-1; D gene: TRBD1
CDR3 DNA: TGTGCCAGAAGCAATCAGGGGATGGCTGGAAACACCATATATTTT; CDR3 protein: CARSNQGMAGNTIYF; J gene: TRBJ1-3; clone size: NA; V gene: TRBV5-3; D gene: NA
CDR3 DNA: TGTGCCAGCAGCGTACAGGACACCTCCCGCCATGAGCAGTTCTTC; CDR3 protein: CASSVQDTSRHEQFF; J gene: TRBJ2-1; clone size: NA; V gene: TRBV9; D gene: NA
CDR3 DNA: TGTGCCAGCAGCTATGCGACAGGCATGAACACTGAAGCTTTCTTT; CDR3 protein: CASSYATGMNTEAFF; J gene: TRBJ1-1; clone size: NA; V gene: TRBV7-9; D gene: NA
CDR3 DNA: TGTGCCAGCAGCTTGGTTAGCGGGGAGCTGTTTTTT; CDR3 protein: CASSLVSGELFF; J gene: TRBJ2-2; clone size: NA; V gene: TRBV5-6; D gene: NA
CDR3 DNA: TGTGCCAGCAGTCTGACAGGGGGCACTCAGCCCCAGCATTTT; CDR3 protein: CASSLTGGTQPQHF; J gene: TRBJ1-5; clone size: NA; V gene: TRBV28; D gene: TRBD1
CDR3 DNA: TGTGCCAGTCCGGGGGGGGCGGGCGACTATGGCTACACCTTC; CDR3 protein: CASPGGAGDYGYTF; J gene: TRBJ1-2; clone size: NA; V gene: TRBV19; D gene: NA
CDR3 DNA: TGTGCCAGCAGTTTCCCCCCCAGGGGCCAGAATTCACCCCTCCACTTT; CDR3 protein: CASSFPPRGQNSPLHF; J gene: TRBJ1-6; clone size: once; V gene: TRBV28; D gene: NA
CDR3 DNA: TGTGCCAGCAGCGACCAAGCGGGGGCCAACAATGAGCAGTTCTTC; CDR3 protein: CASSDQAGANNEQFF; J gene: TRBJ2-1; clone size: NA; V gene: TRBV9; D gene: TRBD2
CDR3 DNA: TGTGCCAGTAGTATAGCGGGTGGAAGTGAAAAACTGTTTTTT; CDR3 protein: CASSIAGGSEKLFF; J gene: TRBJ1-4; clone size: NA; V gene: TRBV19; D gene: NA
CDR3 DNA: TGCGCCAGCAGATCGGGGGTCTCAGGCGGGGAGCTGTTTTTT; CDR3 protein: CASRSGVSGGELFF; J gene: TRBJ2-2; clone size: NA; V gene: TRBV4-1; D gene: NA
CDR3 DNA: TGTGCCAGCAGACCAGACAGGACGAACACTGAAGCTTTCTTT; CDR3 protein: CASRPDRTNTEAFF; J gene: TRBJ1-1; clone size: NA; V gene: TRBV28; D gene: NA
CDR3 DNA: TGTGCCAGCAGCTTAATGACCGGGACAGGGGATGGTCAGCCCCAGCATTTT; CDR3 protein: CASSLMTGTGDGQPQHF; J gene: TRBJ1-5; clone size: NA; V gene: TRBV5-4; D gene: TRBD1
CDR3 DNA: TGTGCCAGTATGCGGAGTCCACTCGCAACTAATGAAAAACTGTTTTTT; CDR3 protein: CASMRSPLATNEKLFF; J gene: TRBJ1-4; clone size: NA; V gene: TRBV19; D gene: NA
CDR3 DNA: TGTGCCAGCAGTCACTCCGGGACACATTTT; CDR3 protein: CASSHSGTHF; J gene: TRBJ1-5; clone size: NA; V gene: TRBV28; D gene: NA
CDR3 DNA: TGTGCCAGCAGCTTAAACCGGAGCTCCTACGAGCAGTACTTC; CDR3 protein: CASSLNRSSYEQYF; J gene: TRBJ2-7; clone size: NA; V gene: TRBV7-8; D gene: NA
CDR3 DNA: TGTGCCAGCCGGTCCCATAGCAATCAGCCCCAGCATTTT; CDR3 protein: CASRSHSNQPQHF; J gene: TRBJ1-5; clone size: NA; V gene: TRBV6-1; D gene: NA
CDR3 DNA: TGTGCCAGCTCACCTACCAGGGTCCCCTACGAGCAGTACTTC; CDR3 protein: CASSPTRVPYEQYF; J gene: TRBJ2-7; clone size: NA; V gene: TRBV18; D gene: NA
CDR3 DNA: TGTGCCAGCAGTGAAGCGGGGACGGGGGGCGAGCAGTTCTTC; CDR3 protein: CASSEAGTGGEQFF; J gene: TRBJ2-1; clone size: NA; V gene: TRBV6-1; D gene: NA
CDR3 DNA: TGTGCCAGTATGAGGAGAGTCGGTAGCAATCAGCCCCAGCATTTT; CDR3 protein: CASMRRVGSNQPQHF; J gene: TRBJ1-5; clone size: NA; V gene: TRBV19; D gene: NA
CDR3 DNA: TGTGCCAGCAGCTTAGCTAGCGGGAGATACAATGAGCAGTTCTTC; CDR3 protein: CASSLASGRYNEQFF; J gene: TRBJ2-1; clone size: NA; V gene: TRBV7-2; D gene: TRBD2
CDR3 DNA: TGTGCCAGCAGTTTCCCAGGGTTAGGGGAAAAACTGTTTTTT; CDR3 protein: CASSFPGLGEKLFF; J gene: TRBJ1-4; clone size: NA; V gene: TRBV28; D gene: NA
CDR3 DNA: TGTGCCAGCTGGGGCGGTCCGAATGAAAAACTGTTTTTT; CDR3 protein: CASWGGPNEKLFF; J gene: TRBJ1-4; clone size: NA; V gene: TRBV6-1; D gene: NA
CDR3 DNA: TGTGCCAGCATAGACCGGGTTGGTCGAGAGACCCAGTACTTC; CDR3 protein: CASIDRVGRETQYF; J gene: TRBJ2-5; clone size: NA; V gene: TRBV6-5; D gene: NA
CDR3 DNA: TGTGCCAGCTCACCGGAAGAGGAAGAAGCTTTCTTT; CDR3 protein: CASSPEEEEAFF; J gene: TRBJ1-1; clone size: NA; V gene: TRBV18; D gene: NA
CDR3 DNA: TGCAGCGTGAGGCCCCGGGGTCGGACTGAAGCTTTCTTT; CDR3 protein: CSVRPRGRTEAFF; J gene: TRBJ1-1; clone size: NA; V gene: TRBV29-1; D gene: NA
CDR3 DNA: TGTGCCTGGAGTCTAGGGGGCCTGAACACTGAAGCTTTCTTT; CDR3 protein: CAWSLGGLNTEAFF; J gene: TRBJ1-1; clone size: NA; V gene: TRBV30; D gene: TRBD1
CDR3 DNA: TGTGCCACCAGCAGAGTATTCGGGAGTCCCCTCACCGGGGAGCTGTTTTTT; CDR3 protein: CATSRVFGSPLTGELFF; J gene: TRBJ2-2; clone size: NA; V gene: TRBV15; D gene: NA
CDR3 DNA: TGTGCCAGTTCAGGGGGCCTCGGGAACATTCAGTACTTC; CDR3 protein: CASSGGLGNIQYF; J gene: TRBJ2-4; clone size: NA; V gene: TRBV27; D gene: TRBD1
CDR3 DNA: TGTGCCAGCAGCGTAGGCGGCAGGGGGATTACCGGGGAGCTGTTTTTT; CDR3 protein: CASSVGGRGITGELFF; J gene: TRBJ2-2; clone size: NA; V gene: TRBV9; D gene: TRBD1
CDR3 DNA: TGTGCCAGTAGTATTGGGCAGAACACCGGGGAGCTGTTTTTT; CDR3 protein: CASSIGQNTGELFF; J gene: TRBJ2-2; clone size: few; V gene: TRBV19; D gene: NA
CDR3 DNA: TGTGCCAGCAGCTTAGCAACTAGCGACAACAATGAGCAGTTCTTC; CDR3 protein: CASSLATSDNNEQFF; J gene: TRBJ2-1; clone size: NA; V gene: TRBV7-6; D gene: TRBD2
CDR3 DNA: TGTGCCAGCAGTCCCGCGGGCCTCTCCTACGAGCAGTACTTC; CDR3 protein: CASSPAGLSYEQYF; J gene: TRBJ2-7; clone size: NA; V gene: TRBV2; D gene: NA
CDR3 DNA: TGTGCCAGCAGTTTCGGGTCCACAGATACGCAGTATTTT; CDR3 protein: CASSFGSTDTQYF; J gene: TRBJ2-3; clone size: NA; V gene: TRBV5-4; D gene: NA
CDR3 DNA: TGTGCCAGCAGCTTAGCCCCTAGCACAGATACGCAGTATTTT; CDR3 protein: CASSLAPSTDTQYF; J gene: TRBJ2-3; clone size: NA; V gene: TRBV7-9; D gene: NA
CDR3 DNA: TGTGCCAGTAGTATTCAAGTCCTAAATGAGCAGTTCTTC; CDR3 protein: CASSIQVLNEQFF; J gene: TRBJ2-1; clone size: NA; V gene: TRBV19; D gene: NA
CDR3 DNA: TGTGCCAGTAGTATAGAGAGGCACCCCACAGATACGCAGTATTTT; CDR3 protein: CASSIERHPTDTQYF; J gene: TRBJ2-3; clone size: NA; V gene: TRBV19; D gene: NA
CDR3 DNA: TGTGCCAGAAGCGGAGAGGGTCGGGATGAGCAGTTCTTC; CDR3 protein: CARSGEGRDEQFF; J gene: TRBJ2-1; clone size: NA; V gene: TRBV5-3; D gene: NA
CDR3 DNA: TGCGCCAGCAGCTTGTCCTGGGGCAGGGGGTTCGAGACCCAGTACTTC; CDR3 protein: CASSLSWGRGFETQYF; J gene: TRBJ2-5; clone size: NA; V gene: TRBV5-1; D gene: TRBD1
CDR3 DNA: TGTGCCAGCTCACCACCCTCTCTAACAGACAATGAGCAGTTCTTC; CDR3 protein: CASSPPSLTDNEQFF; J gene: TRBJ2-1; clone size: NA; V gene: TRBV18; D gene: NA
CDR3 DNA: TGTGCCAGCAGTGTAACAGCCAACACTGAAGCTTTCTTT; CDR3 protein: CASSVTANTEAFF; J gene: TRBJ1-1; clone size: NA; V gene: TRBV6-1; D gene: NA
CDR3 DNA: TGTGCCAGCAGCCCTTGGTCGATACCGGGACTCCGGGACACAGATACGCAGTATTTT; CDR3 protein: CASSPWSIPGLRDTDTQYF; J gene: TRBJ2-3; clone size: NA; V gene: TRBV5-4; D gene: NA
CDR3 DNA: TGTGCCTGGGGACTAGCCCCGGCTCCGTTCTTC; CDR3 protein: CAWGLAPAPFF; J gene: TRBJ2-1; clone size: NA; V gene: TRBV30; D gene: TRBD2
CDR3 DNA: TGTGCCAGCAGCTTCGGGACAGGGGTAAACTATGGCTACACCTTC; CDR3 protein: CASSFGTGVNYGYTF; J gene: TRBJ1-2; clone size: NA; V gene: TRBV7-9; D gene: TRBD1
CDR3 DNA: TGTGCCAGCAGCGTAGGAGGTGCGGAGACCCAGTACTTC; CDR3 protein: CASSVGGAETQYF; J gene: TRBJ2-5; clone size: NA; V gene: TRBV9; D gene: NA
CDR3 DNA: TGCGCCAGCAGCCCTACAGGACAGGGTTCCTATGGCTACACCTTC; CDR3 protein: CASSPTGQGSYGYTF; J gene: TRBJ1-2; clone size: NA; V gene: TRBV5-1; D gene: TRBD1
CDR3 DNA: TGCGCCAGCAACCGGGACACCAGCACAGATACGCAGTATTTT; CDR3 protein: CASNRDTSTDTQYF; J gene: TRBJ2-3; clone size: NA; V gene: TRBV10-2; D gene: NA
CDR3 DNA: TGTGCCAGCGACTATGGACTCTCCCGTGGTCAGCCCCAGCATTTT; CDR3 protein: CASDYGLSRGQPQHF; J gene: TRBJ1-5; clone size: NA; V gene: TRBV19; D gene: NA
CDR3 DNA: TGCGCCAGCAGCCCGGGACAGTACAATGAGCAGTTCTTC; CDR3 protein: CASSPGQYNEQFF; J gene: TRBJ2-1; clone size: NA; V gene: TRBV10-1; D gene: TRBD1